This TCR beta chain was sequenced during a study of PD-1 blockade in classical Hodgkin lymphoma. Every patient was affected by relapse after autologous stem cell transplantation, while exposure to brentuximab vedotin was not uniform. Libraries were prepared by immunoSEQ multiplex PCR; TCRdb keeps only in-frame clonotypes and omits some of them. The repertoire consists of 20,000 to 25,000 clones, with 68% occurring once and the leading ten covering approximately 6%. In its sample, this clone was seen a few times. Its cognate antigen is unknown. Study-level points and caveats: Baseline diversity in complete responders resembled that of newly diagnosed patients. Whereas CD4+ TCR diversity had risen significantly by C4D1, CD8+ TCR diversity had not.

Between the trimmed V and J ends, which lost 4 bases and 9 bases, there was a span of 15 bases. Germline V CDR1 and CDR2: GTSNPN, SVGIG (reference sequence). CDR3 size: 12 residues. The source is a human donor with classical Hodgkin lymphoma. The V and J genes are TRBV30 and TRBJ1-2; TRBD1 is a possible D gene (6 bases). Sequencing used peripheral blood mononuclear cells (PBMCs), obtained at baseline. The CDR3 protein is CAWIEGGQSYTF. CDR3 DNA sequence: TGTGCCTGGATAGAGGGGGGCCAGAGCTACACCTTC.